These 27 T cell receptor beta chains originate from one sample sequenced in a study of blood T cell repertoires in COVID-19. TCRdb keeps only in-frame clones here, not all; method: immunoSEQ multiplex PCR. The data hold 70,000 or so clones, with 65% to 85% observed a single time. The specimen sequenced was peripheral blood. The source of these receptors is a man aged 55-75 years with COVID-19, enrolled during active disease.

The V call is TRBV5-6, the J call TRBJ2-7; no clear D gene. CDR1 SGHDT and CDR2 YYEEEE come from the germline V gene. V dropped 4 bases and J dropped 5 bases, with 10 bases sitting between them. The CDR3 extends over 12 amino acids. Here the CDR3 DNA reads TGTGCCAGCAGCCAGGCCGCCCACGAGCAGTACTTC. Translated, it gives CASSQAAHEQYF.

In this sample, this clone turned up a few times. The rearrangement uses TRBV7-9 and TRBJ2-7; a weak D match, TRBD1 (5 bases). The CDR3 extends over 11 amino acids. Per the germline V gene, CDR1 is SEHNR and CDR2 is FQNEAQ (reference sequence). V lost 7 bases and J 6 bases, leaving 10 bases between the germline ends. The CDR3 DNA reads TGTGCCAGCATCCAGGGTTCCGAGCAGTACTTC. This sequence encodes CASIQGSEQYF.

The CDR3 spells CASSQSGTSGIGTQYF. CDR3 in DNA: TGTGCCAGCAGCCAAAGCGGGACTAGCGGGATAGGTACGCAGTATTTT. V and J are TRBV4-2 and TRBJ2-3; TRBD2 matches at 13 bases. CDR3 length: 16 amino acids. Germline assignment: CDR1 LGHNA and CDR2 YNFKEQ. With V trimmed by 2 bases and J by 8 bases, 7 bases remained unmatched.

The V call is TRBV6-6, the J call TRBJ2-7, with D perhaps matching TRBD2 (5 bases). The V gene's germline CDR1 is MNHNY and CDR2 SVGAGI (reference sequence). The ends were cut back, 6 bases at V and 6 bases at J, with 12 bases in the middle. This CDR3 comprises 12 residues. CDR3 residues: CASSPPRGEQYF. The DNA for the CDR3 is TGTGCCAGCAGCCCGCCTCGGGGCGAGCAGTACTTC.

This clone was detected a few times. This chain joins TRBV19 and TRBJ2-2; D perhaps matches TRBD1 (5 bases). Looked up from germline, CDR1 is LNHDA and CDR2 is SQIVND (reference sequence). The V end was cut by 0 bases, the J end by 6 bases, with 11 bases between. This CDR3 is built from 15 residues. The CDR3 reads CASSIDQGSSGELFF. In DNA, the CDR3 is TGTGCCAGTAGTATAGATCAGGGAAGTTCCGGGGAGCTGTTTTTT.

The chain links TRBV29-1 to TRBJ2-3; 7 bases are shared with TRBD2. This CDR3 contains 15 residues. Germline CDR1 SQVTM, CDR2 ANQGSEA. With 6 bases clipped from V and 6 bases from J, the junction kept 15 bases outside the gene matches. The CDR3 nucleotides read TGCAGCGTCCGCGGGCGGAGCGGGAATGGGGATACGCAGTATTTT. This sequence encodes CSVRGRSGNGDTQYF.

The CDR3 loop is CASRRGGSSEETQYF. For the CDR3, the DNA is TGTGCCAGCAGAAGAGGAGGATCTTCTGAAGAGACCCAGTACTTC. This sequence joins TRBV2 and TRBJ2-5; the D gene is possibly TRBD2 (5 bases). V lost 6 bases and J 3 bases, leaving 17 bases between the germline ends. CDR3 length: 15 amino acids. Per germline, CDR1 SNHLY and CDR2 FYNNEI.

The V gene is TRBV20-1, the J gene TRBJ2-2, with a tentative D call TRBD1 (6 bases). V lost 6 bases to trimming and J lost 2 bases, with 13 bases between them. Germline-derived CDR1 and CDR2 are DFQATT and SNEGSKA (reference sequence). The CDR3 loop spans 14 amino acids. CDR3 DNA: TGCAGTGCAAGTCCGGGACAAAACACCGGGGAGCTGTTTTTT. Its translation: CSASPGQNTGELFF.

This clone was recorded once. The J gene is TRBJ2-1, the V gene TRBV5-1; D is ambiguous. Germline values: CDR1 SGHRS, CDR2 YFSETQ. V lost 2 bases, J lost 9 bases, and 15 bases lay in between. The CDR3 spans 14 residues. The CDR3 loop reads CASSFDYSRGEQFF. The CDR3 DNA reads TGCGCCAGCAGCTTTGATTACAGTCGTGGTGAGCAGTTCTTC.

The V and J genes are TRBV10-2 and TRBJ2-1; tentative D call: TRBD1 (5 bases). V gave up 6 bases and J gave up 5 bases, with 17 bases separating them. This CDR3 has 15 residues. The germline V gene has CDR1 WSHSY and CDR2 SAAADI. The CDR3 here is CASSKPQASDNEQFF. In nucleotides, the CDR3 is TGCGCCAGCAGCAAACCACAGGCTAGTGACAATGAGCAGTTCTTC.

In its sample, this clone was seen a few times. The gene calls are TRBV25-1 and TRBJ2-3, with TRBD1 matching 8 bases. The V and J ends lost 3 bases and 3 bases, in that order; junction bases with no gene match: 8. Germline V gene data show CDR1 as MGHDK and CDR2 as SYGVNS. The CDR3 has 16 amino acids. The CDR3 sequence: CASSDRQGLGTDTQYF. For the CDR3, the DNA is TGTGCCAGCAGTGACAGACAGGGGTTGGGTACAGATACGCAGTATTTT.

The V and J genes are TRBV6-1 and TRBJ2-7; D may be TRBD2 (6 bases). Trimming took 0 bases from V and 5 from J, leaving 14 bases between them. The CDR3 is 15 residues long. The germline CDR1 and CDR2 sequences are MNHNS and SASEGT. The CDR3 nucleotides are TGTGCCAGCAGTGAAGCAGGGACTGGGAGCGACGAGCAGTACTTC. It codes for CASSEAGTGSDEQYF.

The chain has TRBV10-3 and TRBJ2-2; 9 nucleotides line up with TRBD2. This CDR3 is built from 15 residues. Trimming at V came to 4 bases and at J to 0 bases, leaving 0 bases not matched to a gene. Germline values: CDR1 ENHRY, CDR2 SYGVKD. The CDR3 bases are TGTGCCATCAGTGGCGGGGGGGCGAACACCGGGGAGCTGTTTTTT. This gives the protein CAISGGGANTGELFF.

This clone was recorded a few times. The genes are TRBV11-3 and TRBJ1-1; 7 nucleotides agree with TRBD1. The length of the CDR3 is 17 residues. V shed 5 bases and J 3 bases; nucleotides not matched to a gene: 15. Germline CDR1 and CDR2: SGHNT and YENEEA. CDR3 amino acids: CASSPGAGGIDDTEAFF. CDR3 in DNA: TGTGCCAGCAGCCCCGGGGCAGGGGGAATCGATGACACTGAAGCTTTCTTT. Full variable domain (rest looked up from reference TRBV11-3 and TRBJ1-1): EAGVVQSPRYKIIEKKQPVAFWCNPISGHNTLYWYLQNLGQGPELLIRYENEEAVDDSQLPKDRFSAERLKGVDSTLKIQPAELGDSAVYLCASSPGAGGIDDTEAFFGQGTRLTVV.

The V call is TRBV5-1, the J call TRBJ2-2; TRBD1 might be the D (6 bases). Per germline, CDR1 SGHRS and CDR2 YFSETQ. Deletions cut 4 bases from V and 4 bases from J, with 14 bases between. This CDR3 region has 15 residues. The CDR3 here is CASSDIQGSTGELFF. CDR3 bases: TGCGCCAGCAGCGACATTCAGGGGTCCACCGGGGAGCTGTTTTTT.

The chain is built from TRBV2 and TRBJ1-4; weak D call: TRBD1 (6 bases). The CDR3 has 13 amino acids. V lost 8 bases to trimming and J lost 7 bases, with 14 bases between them. Germline lookup yields CDR1 SNHLY and CDR2 FYNNEI. The CDR3 nucleotides read TGTGCCAGCGTCCGGCAAGGGGGTGAAAAACTGTTTTTT. Protein product: CASVRQGGEKLFF.

The J gene is TRBJ2-2, the V gene TRBV7-2; D remains unclear. V was shortened by 4 bases and J by 0 bases, with 6 bases between the two germline ends. The CDR3 runs to 14 residues. Looked up from germline, CDR1 is SGHTA and CDR2 is FQGNSA. The CDR3 bases are TGTGCCAGCAGCTCGTACACGAACACCGGGGAGCTGTTTTTT. Translation gives CASSSYTNTGELFF.

The V gene is TRBV18, the J gene TRBJ2-4; 7 positions match TRBD1. Trimming took 4 bases from V and 12 from J; bases not matched to a gene: 15. Germline V gives CDR1 KGHSH, CDR2 LQKENI. There are 15 residues in the CDR3. The CDR3 DNA sequence: TGTGCCAGCTCACAAAGTGAGGGGGCTACATTTGGTCAGTACTTC. Protein product: CASSQSEGATFGQYF.

V gene TRBV12-2 combines with J gene TRBJ1-3; the table's D call TRBD1 went unverified against the DNA. TRBV12-2 is a known pseudogene. CDR3 length equals 18 residues. The DNA of the CDR3 is TGTGCAAGTCGCTTGCGACAGGGGGCCGCTCTCTCTGGAAACACCATATATTTT. As protein: CASRLRQGAALSGNTIYF.

This clone was observed a handful of times. This CDR3 reads CASNLAGNHF. For the CDR3, the DNA is TGTGCCAGTAATCTAGCGGGCAACCACTTT. V gene TRBV7-9 combines with J gene TRBJ1-6; D gene uncertain. CDR3 size: 10 residues. The V end lost 9 bases, the J end lost 18 bases, and 15 bases lay between the germline ends. The germline V gene encodes CDR1 SEHNR and CDR2 FQNEAQ (reference sequence).

The rearrangement uses TRBV19 and TRBJ1-4, with D maybe TRBD1 (5 bases). The CDR3 has 14 residues. Deletions cut 6 bases from V and 8 bases from J, with 16 bases between. Germline CDR1 is LNHDA and CDR2 is SQIVND (reference sequence). This CDR3 reads CASRRGTGGEKLFF. CDR3 DNA: TGTGCCAGTAGACGTGGGACGGGGGGAGAAAAACTGTTTTTT.

V and J are TRBV11-2 and TRBJ1-6, with 8 bases lining up with TRBD1. Germline V gives CDR1 SGHAT, CDR2 FQNNGV. CDR3 length: 15 residues. Germline trimming cut 3 bases from V and 10 bases from J; bases unmatched to any gene: 8. The CDR3 DNA is TGTGCCAGCAGCTTCGAGACAGGGGTTGGCTCACCCCTCCACTTT. Protein: CASSFETGVGSPLHF.

This chain connects TRBV6-5 to TRBJ1-2; tentatively, D is TRBD1 (5 bases). Germline CDR1 reads MNHEY; CDR2 reads SVGAGI. This CDR3 is built from 11 residues. V gave up 4 bases and J gave up 8 bases, with 8 bases separating them. The CDR3 reads CASSSGGGYTF. In nucleotides, the CDR3 is TGTGCCAGCAGTTCCGGGGGAGGCTACACCTTC.

Ten or more counts support this clone. The CDR3 DNA reads as TGTGCCAGTAGTTACAAGCAGGAAGGCGAGCAGTACTTC. The encoded protein is CASSYKQEGEQYF. The rearrangement uses TRBV19 and TRBJ2-7, with D hard to call. The V end lost 5 bases, the J end lost 6 bases, and 14 bases lay between the germline ends. The CDR3 length is 13 residues. Germline assignment: CDR1 LNHDA and CDR2 SQIVND (reference sequence).

The gene calls are TRBV7-2 and TRBJ2-4; possibly TRBD1 for D (6 bases). This CDR3 region has 15 residues. Trimming removed 1 base from V and 0 bases from J, with 7 bases in between. In germline, CDR1 is SGHTA, CDR2 FQGNSA. CDR3 amino acids: CASSLEGVAKNIQYF. The CDR3 DNA is TGTGCCAGCAGCTTAGAGGGGGTAGCCAAAAACATTCAGTACTTC.

The chain recombines TRBV7-2 with TRBJ2-4, with a weak D call TRBD2 (6 bases). Trimming cost V 1 base and J 4 bases, with 17 bases left between them. Germline V gene data show CDR1 as SGHTA and CDR2 as FQGNSA. The CDR3 is made up of 17 amino acids. CDR3: CASSLGPIREMKNIQYF. The CDR3 bases are TGTGCCAGCAGCTTAGGACCCATCCGGGAGATGAAAAACATTCAGTACTTC.

The V gene is TRBV6-5, the J gene TRBJ1-1, with a possible D match to TRBD1 (5 bases). Trimming took off 6 bases at V and 1 base at J, with 9 bases between the two ends. The CDR3 length is 13 residues. CDR1 and CDR2 from the germline V gene are MNHEY and SVGAGI. DNA for the CDR3: TGTGCCAGCAGCGGCAGGGAGAACACTGAAGCTTTCTTT. As protein: CASSGRENTEAFF.